The 5 T cell receptor beta chains below all came from one sample that was sequenced in a study of immune evolution from preneoplasia to lung adenocarcinoma. TCRdb keeps only in-frame clones here, not all; method: immunoSEQ multiplex PCR. This sample has approximately 8,000 clones; around 80% occur once, and the top ten carry roughly 6.6%. Sequences were obtained from FFPE adjacent normal lung tissue. Source of these receptors: a person between 70 and 80 years old with lung adenocarcinoma.

The chain carries TRBV7-6 and TRBJ2-3, with 9 bases fitting TRBD1. The junction had 3 bases not matched to a gene; V was cut back by 2 bases and J by 0 bases. This CDR3 has 16 amino acids. Germline loops: CDR1 SGHVS, CDR2 FNYEAQ. This CDR3 is CASSLSGTGSTDTQYF. The CDR3 DNA sequence: TGTGCCAGCAGCTTATCCGGGACAGGGAGCACAGATACGCAGTATTTT.

The gene calls are TRBV30 and TRBJ2-1, with 8 bases that match TRBD2. V lost 1 base and J lost 15; bases outside the gene matches: 5. The CDR3 runs to 11 residues. Germline CDR1 is GTSNPN and CDR2 is SVGIG (reference sequence). The CDR3 sequence: CAWSESAGVFF. The CDR3 bases are TGTGCCTGGAGTGAGTCAGCGGGAGTGTTCTTC.

The chain has TRBV7-9 and TRBJ1-1; no firm D call. Trimming stripped 3 bases from V and 4 bases from J, with 6 bases between. The CDR3 is 12 amino acids. Looked up from germline, CDR1 is SEHNR and CDR2 is FQNEAQ (reference sequence). The CDR3 spells CASSFGTTEAFF. The DNA of the CDR3 is TGTGCCAGCAGCTTCGGTACCACTGAAGCTTTCTTT. Full variable domain (remainder filled in from reference TRBV7-9 and TRBJ1-1): DTGVSQNPRHKITKRGQNVTFRCDPISEHNRLYWYRQTLGQGPEFLTYFQNEAQLEKSRLLSDRFSAERPKGSFSTLEIQRTEQGDSAMYLCASSFGTTEAFFGQGTRLTVV.

The chain recombines TRBV4-1 with TRBJ2-7; TRBD2 agrees at 7 bases. The CDR3 contains 14 residues. Germline V lookup: CDR1 MGHRA, CDR2 YSYEKL. The ends lost 6 bases at V and 1 base at J; junction bases unmatched: 6. Written as DNA, the CDR3 is TGCGCCAGCAGTTCTAGCGGACCTTCCTACGAGCAGTACTTC. This gives the protein CASSSSGPSYEQYF.

The V call is TRBV27, the J call TRBJ2-3, with 7 bases that match TRBD2. The CDR3 covers 14 residues. Germline V lookup: CDR1 MNHEY, CDR2 SMNVEV (reference sequence). Unmatched junction bases numbered 4, after V lost 3 bases and J lost 4 bases. This CDR3 reads CASSLREPADTQYF. DNA of the CDR3: TGTGCCAGCAGTTTGCGGGAGCCCGCAGATACGCAGTATTTT.